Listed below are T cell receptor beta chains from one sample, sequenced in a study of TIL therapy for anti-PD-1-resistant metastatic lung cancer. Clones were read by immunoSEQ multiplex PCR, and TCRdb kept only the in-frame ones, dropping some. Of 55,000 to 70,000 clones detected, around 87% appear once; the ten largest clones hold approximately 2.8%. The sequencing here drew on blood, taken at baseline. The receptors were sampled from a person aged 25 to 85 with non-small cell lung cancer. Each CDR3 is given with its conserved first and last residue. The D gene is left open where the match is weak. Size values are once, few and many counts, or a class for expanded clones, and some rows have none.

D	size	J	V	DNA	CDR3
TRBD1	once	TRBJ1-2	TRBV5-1	TGCGCCAGCAGCTTGACAGGGGTTATGGACGGCTACACCTTC	CASSLTGVMDGYTF
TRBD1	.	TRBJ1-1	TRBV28	TGTGCCACCCACAGGGGTTCACGGACTGAAGCTTTCTTT	CATHRGSRTEAFF
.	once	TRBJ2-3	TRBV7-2	TGTGCCAGCAGCGGATCCACAGATACGCAGTATTTT	CASSGSTDTQYF
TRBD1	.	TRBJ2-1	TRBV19	TGTGCCAGTAGTCCAGGGGGCGCCTACAATGAGCAGTTCTTC	CASSPGGAYNEQFF
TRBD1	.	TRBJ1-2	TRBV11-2	TGTGCCAGCAGGGAACTAAGGCGCAGGGGGCCGGGTGGCTACACCTTC	CASRELRRRGPGGYTF
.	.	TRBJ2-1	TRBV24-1	TGTGCCACCAGTGATTTTGGGATGCCAAGAGGTGAGCAGTTCTTC	CATSDFGMPRGEQFF
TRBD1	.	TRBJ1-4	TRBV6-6	TGTGCCAGCAGTACCAGGGGGCGGGATGGTGAAAAACTGTTTTTT	CASSTRGRDGEKLFF
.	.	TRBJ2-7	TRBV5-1	TGCGCCAGCAGCTTGGCGGTCGGGAGTGCACACGAGCAGTACTTC	CASSLAVGSAHEQYF
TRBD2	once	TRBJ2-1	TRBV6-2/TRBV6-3	TGTGCCAGCAGTTACCTGACTAGCGGGGGAGGCAATGAGCAGTTCTTC	CASSYLTSGGGNEQFF
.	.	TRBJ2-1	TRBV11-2	TGTGCCAGCAGCTTAGGTGGTGGGATCTCCTACAATGAGCAGTTCTTC	CASSLGGGISYNEQFF
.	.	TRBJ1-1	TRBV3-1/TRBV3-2	TGTGCCAGCAGCCACGGGATGAACACTGAAGCTTTCTTT	CASSHGMNTEAFF
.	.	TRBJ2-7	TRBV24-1	TGTGCCACCAGTGACGGATATGGCGATTCCTACGAGCAGTACTTC	CATSDGYGDSYEQYF
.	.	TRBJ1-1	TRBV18	TGTGCCAGCTCACCACCGGACAGCAAAGAAGCTTTCTTT	CASSPPDSKEAFF
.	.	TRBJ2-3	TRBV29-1	TGCAGCACCGGGACGGGCACAGATACGCAGTATTTT	CSTGTGTDTQYF
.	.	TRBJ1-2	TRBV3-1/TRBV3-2	TGTGCCAGCAGCCCAAGACAGGACTATGGCTACACCTTC	CASSPRQDYGYTF
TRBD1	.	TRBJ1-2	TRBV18	TGTGCCAGCTCACCAAAGACAGGGAACTATGGCTACACCTTC	CASSPKTGNYGYTF
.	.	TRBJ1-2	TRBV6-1	TGTGCCAGCAGTGAAAGCGGAGGCAGGGGAAACTATGGCTACACCTTC	CASSESGGRGNYGYTF
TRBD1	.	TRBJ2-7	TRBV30	TGTGCCTGGAGTCGGAGGACAGGGATTTACGAGCAGTACTTC	CAWSRRTGIYEQYF
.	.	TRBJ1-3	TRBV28	TGTGCCAGCAGTTTATATCCGGACAGTGGGGCTGGAAACACCATATATTTT	CASSLYPDSGAGNTIYF
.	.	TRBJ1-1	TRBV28	TGTGCCAGCAGTCAGGATTTTGGAGCTTTCTTT	CASSQDFGAFF
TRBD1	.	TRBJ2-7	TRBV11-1	TGTGCCAGCAGCTCACCCGGGACAGCTTACGAGCAGTACTTC	CASSSPGTAYEQYF
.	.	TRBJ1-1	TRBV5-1	TGCGCCAGCAGCTCGTCCGGGACTGACCCAAACACTGAAGCTTTCTTT	CASSSSGTDPNTEAFF
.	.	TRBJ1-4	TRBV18	TGTGCCAGCTCCCCATTAGCAACTAATGAAAAACTGTTTTTT	CASSPLATNEKLFF
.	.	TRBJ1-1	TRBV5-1	TGCGCCAGCAGCTTGGAGGGTATAGCTGAAGCTTTCTTT	CASSLEGIAEAFF
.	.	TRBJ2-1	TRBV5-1	TGCGCCAGCAGCTCGACAGTGATTAATGAGCAGTTCTTC	CASSSTVINEQFF
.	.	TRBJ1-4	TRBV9	TGTGCCAGCAGCGCCGGGACTCTTGACGGGGAAAAACTGTTTTTT	CASSAGTLDGEKLFF
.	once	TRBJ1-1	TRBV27	TGTGCCAGCAGTCCCGGTTGGTCGTCTGAAGCTTTCTTT	CASSPGWSSEAFF
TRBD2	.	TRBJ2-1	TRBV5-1	TGCGCCAGCAGCTTGCCCGGGAACCCCGGGACTAAAAATGAGCAGTTCTTC	CASSLPGNPGTKNEQFF
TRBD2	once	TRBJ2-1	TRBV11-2	TGTGCCAGCAGCAGCGGGAGGGGAGGAAATGAGCAGTTCTTC	CASSSGRGGNEQFF
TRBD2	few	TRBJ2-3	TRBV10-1	TGCGCCAGCAGTGAGCGAGCGGGAGGGTTGGGTACGCAGTATTTT	CASSERAGGLGTQYF
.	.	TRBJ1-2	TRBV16	TGTGCCAGCAGCCAATGGGGGGATAGCGGCTACACCTTC	CASSQWGDSGYTF
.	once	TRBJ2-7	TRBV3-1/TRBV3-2	TGTGCCAGCAGCCGAGGGTCCTCCTACGAGCAGTACTTC	CASSRGSSYEQYF
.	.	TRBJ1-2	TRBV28	TGTGCCAGCGATCGGGCAGAATTAGATGGCTACACCTTC	CASDRAELDGYTF
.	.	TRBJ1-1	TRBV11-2	TGTGCCAGCAGCTTAGGGCCCAGCCTGAACACTGAAGCTTTCTTT	CASSLGPSLNTEAFF
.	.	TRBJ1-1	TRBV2	TGTGCCAGCAGGCTCGACGTATTGAACACTGAAGCTTTCTTT	CASRLDVLNTEAFF
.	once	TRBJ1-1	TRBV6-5	TGTGCCAGCCTAGCGACAGCGAACACTGAAGCTTTCTTT	CASLATANTEAFF
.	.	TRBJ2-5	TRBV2	TGTGCCAGCAGTGCTGGTCGGGGTGGGCTGACACAAGAGACCCAGTACTTC	CASSAGRGGLTQETQYF
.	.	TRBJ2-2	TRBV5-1	TGCGCCAGCAGCTTACAGGAAGCCGGGGAGCTGTTTTTT	CASSLQEAGELFF
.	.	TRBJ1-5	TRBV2	TGTGCCAGCAGCGCAGGAATTCGCAATCAGCCCCAGCATTTT	CASSAGIRNQPQHF
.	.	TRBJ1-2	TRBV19	TGTGCCAGTACGGACAGCTCTGGAGGCTACACCTTC	CASTDSSGGYTF
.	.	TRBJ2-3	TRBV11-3	TGTGCCAGCAGCTTAGATGGGGCCGGCACAGATACGCAGTATTTT	CASSLDGAGTDTQYF
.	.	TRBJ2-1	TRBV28	TGTGCCAGCAGTTTATTGGGCGGCGATGAGCAGTTCTTC	CASSLLGGDEQFF
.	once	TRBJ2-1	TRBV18	TGTGCCAGCTCACCATCCTCCCAGGGTTGGGGTAATGAGCAGTTCTTC	CASSPSSQGWGNEQFF
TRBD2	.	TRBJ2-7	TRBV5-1	TGCGCCAGCAGCTCGACTAGCGGGAGTGCCTACGAGCAGTACTTC	CASSSTSGSAYEQYF
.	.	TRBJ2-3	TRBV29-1	TGCAGCGCTGGGGGGGCGGGGACAGATACGCAGTATTTT	CSAGGAGTDTQYF
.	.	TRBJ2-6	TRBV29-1	TGCAGCGTTGACAGGGGGGCTGGGGCCAACGTCCTGACTTTC	CSVDRGAGANVLTF
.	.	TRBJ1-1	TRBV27	TGTGCCAGCGGATTCAGGACCATGAACACTGAAGCTTTCTTT	CASGFRTMNTEAFF
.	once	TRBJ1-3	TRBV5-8	TGTGCCAGCAGCTTGTGGACCATCGTTGGAAACACCATATATTTT	CASSLWTIVGNTIYF
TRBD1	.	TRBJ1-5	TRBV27	TGTGCCAGCAGTTTTCAGGGGGGGGGTCAGCCCCAGCATTTT	CASSFQGGGQPQHF
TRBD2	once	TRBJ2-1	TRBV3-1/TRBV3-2	TGTGCCAGCAGCCTCCACGGGGTGACTAGCGGGAGGTTCAGGGATGAGCAGTTCTTC	CASSLHGVTSGRFRDEQFF